This T cell receptor (beta chain) was identified in a study of blood T cells in healthy people across ages. PCR was performed a second time for about 7 to 11 cycles using a sample-barcoded 5' primer and a J-beta primer mix. TCRdb ran MiXCR on the 5' RACE reads and lists one entry per CDR3 protein. Seen here are approximately 400,000 distinct CDR3 sequences, roughly half observed once, and the top ten hold around 49%. This clonotype was picked up a small number of times. Its matching antigen is unknown. CDR3 size: 16 residues. Germline V gene lookup returns CDR1 SGHRS and CDR2 YFSETQ. The V segment lost 4 bases and the J segment 4 bases; nucleotides outside the gene matches: 5. General observations from the study: The unknown donor CMV status may have confounded expanded clonotype changes.

The origin of this receptor is a man between 60 and 70 years old in good health. The specimen was blood. The V gene is TRBV5-1, the J gene TRBJ2-3, with TRBD2 matching over 14 bases. The CDR3 DNA reads as TGCGCCAGCAGCGCGGGACTAGCGGGAGTCGCAGATACGCAGTATTTT. It codes for CASSAGLAGVADTQYF.